This T cell receptor (beta chain) was captured in a study of cytomegalovirus exposure and HLA in healthy donors. The overall study: Assignment to the Caucasian-associated ancestry cluster applied to 75% to 85% of the roughly 420 genotyped donors.

Trimming took 3 bases from V and 1 from J; bases not matched to a gene: 5. Germline V gene lookup returns CDR1 SGHRS and CDR2 YFSETQ. The CDR3 sequence is 15 residues long. Study-level findings and limits: Through in vitro validation, a few CMV-associated chains were shown to be specific for CMV antigens.

Concerning this clone itself: Antigen: not known.

13 Jbeta primers and 60 Vbeta primers were used for the PCR. The protocol was immunoSEQ multiplex PCR, while the TCRdb copy is restricted to in-frame clones and leaves out a portion. The repertoire consists of some 86,000 clones, with 67% occurring once and the leading ten covering 2.1%. This chain connects TRBV5-1 to TRBJ1-1, with 8 positions matching TRBD1. Input material: PBMCs. This clonotype was sampled from a man aged 25-40 years in good health and CMV-seronegative. The CDR3: CASSWGDRRNTEAFF. CDR3 nucleotides: TGCGCCAGCAGCTGGGGGGACAGGAGGAACACTGAAGCTTTCTTT.